These T cell receptor beta chains were read from a single sample in a study of blood T cell repertoires in COVID-19. Method: immunoSEQ multiplex PCR; TCRdb's copy keeps in-frame clones and lacks some. This sample yields around 250,000 clones, of which about four fifths are seen a single time; approximately 6% belongs to the top ten. The sequencing input was peripheral blood. The origin of the receptors is a man older than 75 with acute or convalescent COVID-19. CDR3s include the opening cysteine and the closing phenylalanine or tryptophan. A D gene is named only where the DNA matches it firmly. Size tells how often a clone was seen (once, few, many) or the class of an expanded clone, and some rows leave it out.

CDR3nt,CDR3aa,j_gene,abundance,d_gene,v_gene
TGTGCCAGCAGTGAATACGGGTCTAATTCACCCCTCCACTTT,CASSEYGSNSPLHF,TRBJ1-6,NA,NA,TRBV25-1
TGCGCCAGCAGCCAAGATTTCCCCCTAGCGGGGGAGACCCAGTACTTC,CASSQDFPLAGETQYF,TRBJ2-5,few,TRBD2,TRBV4-1
TGTGCCAGCAGCCCCCAACGACAGGTTGGTTATGGCTACACCTTC,CASSPQRQVGYGYTF,TRBJ1-2,NA,NA,TRBV3-1/TRBV3-2
TGTGCCACCAGCAGGTCCCCTAGCGGGTCCTACAATGAGCAGTTCTTC,CATSRSPSGSYNEQFF,TRBJ2-1,NA,TRBD2,TRBV15
TGTGCCAGCAGCCAAGCGGGGTTGAACACTGAAGCTTTCTTT,CASSQAGLNTEAFF,TRBJ1-1,NA,NA,TRBV4-2
TGTGCCAGCAGCTTAGCGGGGGGAGGTACCTACGAGCAGTACTTC,CASSLAGGGTYEQYF,TRBJ2-7,few,NA,TRBV7-2
TGTGCCAGCAGCGAACCCCTAGCGGGAGGGGGCGATACGCAGTATTTT,CASSEPLAGGGDTQYF,TRBJ2-3,NA,TRBD2,TRBV5-4
TGTGCCTGGAGTAGTAGGGGTGGGCTCAATCAGCCCCAGCATTTT,CAWSSRGGLNQPQHF,TRBJ1-5,NA,NA,TRBV30
TGCAGCGTTGACAGGGTTAACTATGGCTACACCTTC,CSVDRVNYGYTF,TRBJ1-2,NA,NA,TRBV29-1
TGCAGCGCACCGGGACAGGGTCGGGGGAACACTGAAGCTTTCTTT,CSAPGQGRGNTEAFF,TRBJ1-1,NA,TRBD1,TRBV29-1
TGTGCCAGCAGTTTCAACACAGATACGCAGTATTTT,CASSFNTDTQYF,TRBJ2-3,once,NA,TRBV27
TGCAGCGGGGGAGTCGGGGGGAACACTGAAGCTTTCTTT,CSGGVGGNTEAFF,TRBJ1-1,NA,NA,TRBV29-1
TGTGCTAGTGCCACGACTAGCTCGGCCGGGGAGCTGTTTTTT,CASATTSSAGELFF,TRBJ2-2,NA,TRBD2,TRBV12-5
TGTGCCAGCAGCGTAGTTGCGGGGGTGTACACCGGGGAGCTGTTTTTT,CASSVVAGVYTGELFF,TRBJ2-2,NA,TRBD2,TRBV9
TGTGCCAGCAGTGCGGAGGGACTTCAAGAGACCCAGTACTTC,CASSAEGLQETQYF,TRBJ2-5,NA,NA,TRBV2
TGCGCCAAACTGGACAGGGGAGACACCGGGGAGCTGTTTTTT,CAKLDRGDTGELFF,TRBJ2-2,NA,TRBD1,TRBV5-1
TGTGCCAGCAGTGAAGCACGGGGGTACGAGCAGTACTTC,CASSEARGYEQYF,TRBJ2-7,NA,NA,TRBV6-1
TGTGCCAGCAGCTTTCGGGGCGGGGGGAGCTCCTACAATGAGCAGTTCTTC,CASSFRGGGSSYNEQFF,TRBJ2-1,NA,TRBD2,TRBV7-6
TGTGCCAGTAGTACAAGACAGAACACTGAAGCTTTCTTT,CASSTRQNTEAFF,TRBJ1-1,NA,NA,TRBV19
TGTGCCAGCAGTTTAAGGGGACAGGGTATAACTGAAGCTTTCTTT,CASSLRGQGITEAFF,TRBJ1-1,NA,TRBD1,TRBV28
TGTGCCAGCAGCCCTTGGACTAGCGGGAGGACAGATACGCAGTATTTT,CASSPWTSGRTDTQYF,TRBJ2-3,NA,TRBD2,TRBV11-2
TGTGCCAGCAGCCAGGGACAGGGGGCGGGCGAGCAGTACTTC,CASSQGQGAGEQYF,TRBJ2-7,NA,TRBD1,TRBV7-6
TGTGCCAGCAGTGACAGGGGATATGGCTACACCTTC,CASSDRGYGYTF,TRBJ1-2,NA,TRBD1,TRBV6-6
TGTGCCAGTAGTGAGGGATCCGGGGCCAACGTCCTGACTTTC,CASSEGSGANVLTF,TRBJ2-6,NA,NA,TRBV19
TGTGCCAGCAGTCCTAGTCCCAACACTGAAGCTTTCTTT,CASSPSPNTEAFF,TRBJ1-1,NA,NA,TRBV12-3/TRBV12-4